The 2 T cell receptor beta chains below were found in one sample sequenced in a study of cytomegalovirus exposure and HLA in healthy donors. The PCR ran on 60 Vbeta and 13 Jbeta primers. The repertoire was sequenced with immunoSEQ multiplex PCR; TCRdb's copy has only in-frame clones and lacks some. The sample carries 75,000 to 100,000 clones, about 74% recorded once. The sample comprised PBMCs. Every receptor here comes from a man aged 55 to 70 in good health and CMV-seropositive.

The chain is built from TRBV6-1 and TRBJ1-5, with a possible D match to TRBD1 (6 bases). Germline loops: CDR1 MNHNS, CDR2 SASEGT. This CDR3 is built from 14 residues. Trimming took 1 base from V and 2 from J, leaving 6 bases between them. CDR3 DNA sequence: TGTGCCAGCAGTGAAGGACAGGGCAATCAGCCCCAGCATTTT. This gives the protein CASSEGQGNQPQHF.

CDR3 DNA sequence: TGTGCCAGCAGCTTTTCGGGGGGGCCCAATGAGCAGTTCTTC. It codes for CASSFSGGPNEQFF. The chain carries TRBV5-4 and TRBJ2-1, with TRBD2 identical over 8 bases. The germline gives CDR1 SGHNT, CDR2 YYREEE (reference sequence). CDR3 length: 14 amino acids. V gave up 2 bases and J gave up 6 bases; unmatched junction bases: 4.